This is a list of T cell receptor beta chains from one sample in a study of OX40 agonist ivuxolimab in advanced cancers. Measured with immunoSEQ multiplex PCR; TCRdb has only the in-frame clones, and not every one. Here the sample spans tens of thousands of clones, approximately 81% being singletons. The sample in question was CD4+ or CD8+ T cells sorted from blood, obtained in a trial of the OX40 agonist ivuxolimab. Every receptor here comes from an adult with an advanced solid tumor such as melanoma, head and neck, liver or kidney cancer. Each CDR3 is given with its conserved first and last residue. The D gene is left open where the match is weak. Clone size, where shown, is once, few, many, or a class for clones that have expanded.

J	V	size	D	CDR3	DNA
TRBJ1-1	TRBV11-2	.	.	CASSSARGAFF	TGTGCCAGCAGCTCGGCCAGGGGAGCTTTCTTT
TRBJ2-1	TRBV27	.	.	CASSLGGNEQFF	TGTGCCAGCAGTTTAGGAGGTAATGAGCAGTTCTTC
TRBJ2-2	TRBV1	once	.	CTSSQDRGREITGELFF	TGCACCAGCAGCCAAGATCGAGGGAGGGAAATCACCGGGGAGCTGTTTTTT
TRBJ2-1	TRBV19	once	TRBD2	CASSVLVAGGSFLNEQFF	TGTGCCAGTAGTGTCCTAGTGGCGGGAGGGTCCTTTTTGAATGAGCAGTTCTTC
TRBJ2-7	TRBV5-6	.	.	CASSLGYEQYF	TGTGCCAGCAGCTTGGGCTACGAGCAGTACTTC
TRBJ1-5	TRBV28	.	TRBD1	CASSTLPWTGGDNQPQHF	TGTGCCAGCAGCACCCTACCCTGGACAGGGGGGGACAATCAGCCCCAGCATTTT
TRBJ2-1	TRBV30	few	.	CAWTPGATYNEQFF	TGTGCCTGGACCCCGGGAGCGACCTACAATGAGCAGTTCTTC
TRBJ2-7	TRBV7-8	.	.	CASSSLGGGVYEQYF	TGTGCCAGCAGCTCCTTGGGGGGCGGCGTATACGAGCAGTACTTC
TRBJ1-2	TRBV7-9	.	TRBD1	CASSRDSLDLLNYGYTF	TGTGCCAGCAGCCGGGACAGTTTAGATTTGTTGAACTATGGCTACACCTTC
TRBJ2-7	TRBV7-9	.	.	CASSLSELAYEQYF	TGTGCCAGCAGCCTTAGCGAACTTGCCTACGAGCAGTACTTC
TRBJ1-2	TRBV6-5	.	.	CASLLEGRLGYTF	TGTGCCAGTCTTCTAGAGGGGCGGTTAGGCTACACCTTC
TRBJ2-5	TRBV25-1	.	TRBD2	CASGLAETQYF	TGTGCCAGCGGACTAGCGGAGACCCAGTACTTC
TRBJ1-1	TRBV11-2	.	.	CASSLGQATEAFF	TGTGCCAGCAGCTTAGGCCAGGCCACTGAAGCTTTCTTT
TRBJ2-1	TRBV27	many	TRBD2	CASSLGLAGFSYNEQFF	TGTGCCAGCAGCCTGGGGCTAGCGGGATTCTCCTACAATGAGCAGTTCTTC
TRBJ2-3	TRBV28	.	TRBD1	CASSLPRQGEFTDTQYF	TGTGCCAGCAGTTTACCCCGACAGGGAGAATTCACAGATACGCAGTATTTT
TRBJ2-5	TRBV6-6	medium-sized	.	CASSPPGQQETQYF	TGTGCCAGCAGCCCTCCGGGACAACAAGAGACCCAGTACTTC
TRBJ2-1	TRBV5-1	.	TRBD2	CASSQGTSANNEQFF	TGCGCCAGCAGCCAAGGGACTAGCGCCAACAATGAGCAGTTCTTC
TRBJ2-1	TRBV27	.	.	CASSVRGSDEQFF	TGTGCCAGCAGTGTCAGGGGTTCCGATGAGCAGTTCTTC
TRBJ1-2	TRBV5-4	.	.	CASSLQGSNYGYTF	TGTGCCAGCAGCTTGCAGGGGAGCAACTATGGCTACACCTTC
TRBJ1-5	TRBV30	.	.	CAWASGDNQPQHF	TGTGCCTGGGCTTCAGGGGACAATCAGCCCCAGCATTTT
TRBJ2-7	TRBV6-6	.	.	CASSYALGGYEQYF	TGTGCCAGCAGTTACGCCCTGGGAGGCTACGAGCAGTACTTC
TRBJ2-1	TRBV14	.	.	CASSQERRGGHNEQFF	TGTGCCAGCAGCCAAGAGAGGCGGGGAGGCCACAATGAGCAGTTCTTC